The clone carrying this T cell receptor (beta chain) occurred a few times. Its specificity is unknown. The source of the sample is a study of cytomegalovirus exposure and HLA in healthy donors. Across the whole study: Out of 180 million or so T cells, an earlier analysis found fewer than 140 million unique TCR beta sequences in total. Points from the study as a whole: Confirmation was obtained in vitro that three CMV-associated chains are specific for CMV antigens. Investigators reported about 160 TCR beta chains as tied to cytomegalovirus. In a later analysis, across HLA loci, associated TCR counts were highest for DRB1, lowest for HLA-C.

The PCR employed 60 Vbeta primers together with 13 Jbeta primers. Profiling relied on immunoSEQ multiplex PCR, and the TCRdb table lists in-frame clones only, not all of them. The profile shows 150,000 to 200,000 clones, about 82% of them singletons. Trimming removed 3 bases from V and 2 bases from J, with 8 bases in between. Germline V lookup: CDR1 LNHDA, CDR2 SQIVND (reference sequence). The CDR3 runs 14 residues. This TCR derives from a female donor in good health and CMV-seronegative. V usage is TRBV19 and J usage is TRBJ2-1; a weak D match, TRBD2 (6 bases). Sequencing input: PBMCs. The CDR3: CASSMGGTYNEQFF. CDR3 in DNA: TGTGCCAGTAGTATGGGCGGGACCTACAATGAGCAGTTCTTC.